These 28 T cell receptor beta chains share one sample of origin, sequenced in a study of cytomegalovirus exposure and HLA in healthy donors. A multiplex PCR was run with 60 Vbeta primers and 13 Jbeta primers. Profiling relied on immunoSEQ multiplex PCR, and the TCRdb table lists in-frame clones only, not all of them. Here the sample spans about 200,000 clones, 65% to 90% being singletons. Sequencing was performed on PBMCs. The receptors were gathered from a girl under 18 in good health and CMV-seronegative.

Points on this clone: The same CDR3 can be traced to other DNA sequences in this sample. The chain couples TRBV5-1 to TRBJ1-1, with D maybe TRBD1 (5 bases). This CDR3 is 13 amino acids long. Trimming stripped 5 bases from V and 2 bases from J, with 10 bases between. Germline values: CDR1 SGHRS, CDR2 YFSETQ. CDR3 coding DNA: TGCGCCAGCAGGCAAGGGACTAACACTGAAGCTTTCTTT. Amino acids: CASRQGTNTEAFF.

This clone has more than one count but fewer than ten. The chain employs TRBV6-1 and TRBJ1-4, with no clear D. The V end was cut by 2 bases, the J end by 5 bases, with 9 bases between. Germline loops: CDR1 MNHNS, CDR2 SASEGT. The CDR3 loop spans 14 amino acids. CDR3 bases: TGTGCCAGCAGTGAATCCAGGCTAAATGAAAAACTGTTTTTT. It yields the protein CASSESRLNEKLFF.

This rearrangement joins TRBV7-9 to TRBJ2-7, with 8 bases fitting TRBD1. With 5 bases clipped from V and 3 bases from J, the junction kept 9 bases outside the gene matches. This CDR3 is 15 amino acids long. From germline, CDR1 is SEHNR and CDR2 FQNEAQ (reference sequence). The CDR3 nucleotides are TGTGCCAGCAGCACAGGGGGACCCCTTCTCTACGAGCAGTACTTC. Protein sequence: CASSTGGPLLYEQYF. The full variable domain, with the rest looked up from reference TRBV7-9 and TRBJ2-7, is DTGVSQNPRHKITKRGQNVTFRCDPISEHNRLYWYRQTLGQGPEFLTYFQNEAQLEKSRLLSDRFSAERPKGSFSTLEIQRTEQGDSAMYLCASSTGGPLLYEQYFGPGTRLTVT.

V gene TRBV6-5 combines with J gene TRBJ1-2; D remains ambiguous. This CDR3 has 12 residues. Trimming stripped 4 bases from V and 7 bases from J, with 10 bases between. Germline CDR1 MNHEY, CDR2 SVGAGI. CDR3 amino acids: CASSSAGGGYTF. Written as DNA, the CDR3 is TGTGCCAGCAGTTCTGCAGGAGGTGGCTACACCTTC.

V and J are TRBV18 and TRBJ2-7; TRBD1 is a possible D gene (6 bases). The CDR3 sequence is 13 residues long. CDR1 is KGHSH and CDR2 is LQKENI in the germline V gene. V gave up 5 bases and J gave up 4 bases, with 12 bases separating them. The CDR3: CASSYLDRYEQYF. CDR3 nucleotides: TGTGCCAGCTCATACTTAGACAGGTACGAGCAGTACTTC.

The rearrangement joins TRBV27 to TRBJ2-5; TRBD1 matches at 10 bases. The tail of the sequence fits TRBJ2-7 better, so the J call may be wrong. The germline V gene encodes CDR1 MNHEY and CDR2 SMNVEV (reference sequence). This CDR3 spans 14 amino acids. The CDR3 DNA reads as TGTGCCAGCGGCCGACAGGGGGCGAGGGGCGAGCAGTACTTC. This translates into CASGRQGARGEQYF.

The chain combines TRBV5-6 with TRBJ2-3; 9 nucleotides agree with TRBD2. V was clipped by 0 bases and J by 3 bases; unmatched bases: 5. The CDR3 is made up of 16 amino acids. CDR1 and CDR2 from the germline V gene are SGHDT and YYEEEE. CDR3 sequence (DNA): TGTGCCAGCAGCTTGGTAGGCGGGAGGGAGACAGATACGCAGTATTTT. Protein product: CASSLVGGRETDTQYF.

The chain employs TRBV30 and TRBJ2-2, with 12 bases fitting TRBD2. The germline gives CDR1 GTSNPN, CDR2 SVGIG (reference sequence). The CDR3 totals 16 residues. After removal of 1 base from V and 4 bases from J, the junction contained 4 bases not matched to a gene. CDR3 region: CAWSDPGLAGTGELFF. CDR3 bases: TGTGCCTGGAGTGACCCGGGACTAGCGGGCACCGGGGAGCTGTTTTTT.

The chain carries TRBV30 and TRBJ2-7; TRBD1 aligns across 8 bases. The V and J ends lost 3 bases and 1 base, in that order; junction bases with no gene match: 5. Germline CDR1 and CDR2: GTSNPN and SVGIG (reference sequence). The CDR3 has 14 residues. The CDR3 here is CAWRTGTGSYEQYF. The CDR3 DNA sequence: TGTGCCTGGAGAACCGGGACAGGATCCTACGAGCAGTACTTC.

The rearrangement uses TRBV19 and TRBJ1-5; D ambiguous. This CDR3 is built from 14 residues. Trimming took 3 bases from V and 3 from J, leaving 9 bases between them. From germline, CDR1 is LNHDA and CDR2 SQIVND (reference sequence). The CDR3 loop reads CASSIKRPNQPQHF. CDR3 sequence (DNA): TGTGCCAGTAGTATTAAGCGACCCAATCAGCCCCAGCATTTT.

The genes are TRBV27 and TRBJ2-7; 8 bases are a match to TRBD1. V dropped 5 bases and J dropped 4; count of bases not matched to a gene: 4. The CDR3 sequence is 13 residues long. Germline CDR1 is MNHEY and CDR2 is SMNVEV (reference sequence). The CDR3 spells CASSLGTGYEQYF. The CDR3, as DNA: TGTGCCAGCAGTCTAGGGACAGGATACGAGCAGTACTTC.

This clone has a single count. The rearrangement links TRBV2 to TRBJ1-6; 8 nucleotides align to TRBD1. This CDR3 has 16 amino acids. Germline values: CDR1 SNHLY, CDR2 FYNNEI. The ends lost 4 bases at V and 7 bases at J; junction bases unmatched: 9. CDR3: CASSASGQGGNSPLHF. The CDR3 DNA reads as TGTGCCAGCAGTGCAAGTGGACAGGGAGGAAATTCACCCCTCCACTTT.

The chain links TRBV5-4 to TRBJ2-5; TRBD1 agrees at 8 bases. Germline CDR1 is SGHNT and CDR2 is YYREEE (reference sequence). Unmatched junction bases numbered 5, after V lost 4 bases and J lost 0 bases. The CDR3 sequence is 15 residues long. CDR3 loop: CASSTRTGHQETQYF. The CDR3, as DNA: TGTGCCAGCAGCACACGGACAGGGCACCAAGAGACCCAGTACTTC.

This clone was seen once. The V gene is TRBV5-6, the J gene TRBJ2-2; tentative D call: TRBD2 (6 bases). Trimming took 4 bases from V and 3 from J, leaving 16 bases between them. From germline, CDR1 is SGHDT and CDR2 YYEEEE. CDR3 length equals 16 residues. CDR3 nucleotides: TGTGCCAGCAGCCAAGGGACTTTCCCAGACACCGGGGAGCTGTTTTTT. The encoded protein is CASSQGTFPDTGELFF.

The V gene is TRBV28, the J gene TRBJ2-5, with a possible D match to TRBD2 (5 bases). V was clipped by 8 bases and J by 11 bases, with 27 bases between them. The length of the CDR3 is 15 residues. Germline CDR1 is MDHEN and CDR2 is SYDVKM. The CDR3 here is CASRKAYEVAREQYF. The DNA of the CDR3 is TGTGCCAGCCGAAAGGCCTATGAGGTCGCAAGGGAGCAGTACTTC.

The CDR3 DNA follows: TGTGCCAGCAGCCAGACCGGGACTAGCGCTTACGAGCAGTACTTC. Translated: CASSQTGTSAYEQYF. J is TRBJ2-7 and V is TRBV4-2, with 10 bases aligning to TRBD2. CDR3 length: 15 residues. Germline V CDR1 and CDR2: LGHNA, YNFKEQ. The junction had 6 bases not matched to a gene; V was cut back by 3 bases and J by 4 bases.

This chain uses TRBV6-1 with TRBJ1-1; 9 nucleotides align to TRBD1. The germline V gene has CDR1 MNHNS and CDR2 SASEGT. V lost 6 bases and J lost 6; bases outside the gene matches: 8. The CDR3 loop spans 14 amino acids. The CDR3 reads CASRIRTGVSEAFF. CDR3 DNA: TGTGCCAGCAGGATTCGGACAGGGGTATCTGAAGCTTTCTTT.

Points on this clone: The same CDR3 is also encoded by other DNA sequences in this sample. This CDR3 is CASSLIPSTNEKLFF. For the CDR3, the DNA is TGCGCCAGCAGCCTAATTCCCTCAACTAATGAAAAACTGTTTTTT. This sequence joins TRBV5-1 and TRBJ1-4; D call uncertain. Germline CDR1 reads SGHRS; CDR2 reads YFSETQ. The CDR3 covers 15 residues. V was clipped by 4 bases and J by 0 bases, with 10 bases between them.

This chain connects TRBV28 to TRBJ1-5; maybe TRBD1 (5 bases). The CDR3 covers 14 residues. Germline V gene data show CDR1 as MDHEN and CDR2 as SYDVKM. The V gene lost 6 bases and the J gene lost 6 bases, with 15 bases spanning the gap. As DNA, the CDR3 is TGTGCCAGCAGCCGGGCCCGGGGGAGTCAGCCCCAGCATTTT. It encodes CASSRARGSQPQHF. Based on the CDR3 plus reference TRBV28 and TRBJ1-5, the full variable domain is DVKVTQSSRYLVKRTGEKVFLECVQDMDHENMFWYRQDPGLGLRLIYFSYDVKMKEKGDIPEGYSVSREKKERFSLILESASTNQTSMYLCASSRARGSQPQHFGDGTRLSIL.

The chain links TRBV30 to TRBJ2-6; possible D gene TRBD1, 5 bases. V lost 1 base, J lost 3 bases, and 13 bases lay in between. From germline, CDR1 is GTSNPN and CDR2 SVGIG (reference sequence). CDR3 length: 16 amino acids. In nucleotides, the CDR3 is TGTGCCTGGAGTGCGAAACAGGCGCTTGGGGCCAACGTCCTGACTTTC. Amino acids: CAWSAKQALGANVLTF.

The gene calls are TRBV7-8 and TRBJ1-2; maybe TRBD1 (6 bases). V lost 1 base, J lost 4 bases, and 19 bases lay in between. The CDR3 has 17 amino acids. Germline-derived CDR1 and CDR2 are SGHVS and FQNEAQ. The CDR3 DNA reads as TGTGCCAGCAGCTTAGTTGAGTCGGGGGGCAAGGGCTATGGCTACACCTTC. Its translation: CASSLVESGGKGYGYTF.

This clone showed up just once. CDR3 nucleotides: TGTGCCAGCAGCCTCGTGGCTAGCGGGGGGACCAATGAGCAGTTCTTC. Translated, it gives CASSLVASGGTNEQFF. The chain has TRBV9 and TRBJ2-1; 11 bases are shared with TRBD2. V shed 4 bases and J 6 bases; nucleotides not matched to a gene: 9. The germline CDR1 and CDR2 sequences are SGDLS and YYNGEE. The CDR3 runs 16 residues.

The chain joins TRBV7-2 to TRBJ2-1; maybe TRBD1 (6 bases). Germline assignment: CDR1 SGHTA and CDR2 FQGNSA. The CDR3 covers 14 residues. V dropped 5 bases and J dropped 9 bases, with 17 bases sitting between them. In nucleotides, the CDR3 is TGTGCCAGCAGCCCAGGGGATTACGGCGGTGAGCAGTTCTTC. Amino acids: CASSPGDYGGEQFF.

This clone was seen once. The CDR3 is CASSLFGGGDTEAFF. CDR3 bases: TGCGCCAGCAGCTTGTTTGGTGGGGGGGACACTGAAGCTTTCTTT. This rearrangement joins TRBV5-1 to TRBJ1-1; perhaps TRBD1 as D (5 bases). Germline CDR1 is SGHRS and CDR2 is YFSETQ. Between the trimmed V and J ends, which lost 1 base and 3 bases, there was a span of 13 bases. The CDR3 is made up of 15 amino acids.

The J gene is TRBJ2-5, the V gene TRBV7-2, with a possible D match to TRBD2 (6 bases). The CDR3 covers 14 residues. The V gene's germline CDR1 is SGHTA and CDR2 FQGNSA. Trimming removed 1 base from V and 2 bases from J, with 8 bases in between. The CDR3 spells CASSLVRGQETQYF. CDR3 nucleotide sequence: TGTGCCAGCAGCTTAGTACGGGGGCAAGAGACCCAGTACTTC. Supplemented by reference TRBV7-2 and TRBJ2-5, the full variable domain reads GAGVSQSPSNKVTEKGKDVELRCDPISGHTALYWYRQSLGQGLEFLIYFQGNSAPDKSGLPSDRFSAERTGGSVSTLTIQRTQQEDSAVYLCASSLVRGQETQYFGPGTRLLVL.

The chain recombines TRBV28 with TRBJ1-1; the match to TRBD1 covers 7 bases. V lost 0 bases to trimming and J lost 1 base; unmatched junction nucleotides: 5. CDR3 length equals 16 residues. From germline, CDR1 is MDHEN and CDR2 SYDVKM. CDR3 residues: CASSLWSGQQNTEAFF. The CDR3 region has the DNA TGTGCCAGCAGTTTATGGTCGGGACAGCAGAACACTGAAGCTTTCTTT.

The V and J genes are TRBV6-5 and TRBJ1-2; possible D gene TRBD1, 6 bases. With 5 bases removed from V and 4 bases from J, the gap between germline ends came to 11 bases. This CDR3 contains 13 residues. The V gene's germline CDR1 is MNHEY and CDR2 SVGAGI. For the CDR3, the DNA is TGTGCCAGCAGTACGGGGGGCGCCTATGGCTACACCTTC. Amino acids: CASSTGGAYGYTF.

This clone was detected a few times. The gene calls are TRBV19 and TRBJ2-1, with D possibly matching TRBD1 (6 bases). V was pared by 3 bases and J by 4 bases, with 19 bases between. Germline CDR1 is LNHDA and CDR2 is SQIVND (reference sequence). There are 17 residues in the CDR3. For the CDR3, the DNA is TGTGCCAGTAGTATGTCCCGACAGGAGGTACTATACAATGAGCAGTTCTTC. Amino acids: CASSMSRQEVLYNEQFF.